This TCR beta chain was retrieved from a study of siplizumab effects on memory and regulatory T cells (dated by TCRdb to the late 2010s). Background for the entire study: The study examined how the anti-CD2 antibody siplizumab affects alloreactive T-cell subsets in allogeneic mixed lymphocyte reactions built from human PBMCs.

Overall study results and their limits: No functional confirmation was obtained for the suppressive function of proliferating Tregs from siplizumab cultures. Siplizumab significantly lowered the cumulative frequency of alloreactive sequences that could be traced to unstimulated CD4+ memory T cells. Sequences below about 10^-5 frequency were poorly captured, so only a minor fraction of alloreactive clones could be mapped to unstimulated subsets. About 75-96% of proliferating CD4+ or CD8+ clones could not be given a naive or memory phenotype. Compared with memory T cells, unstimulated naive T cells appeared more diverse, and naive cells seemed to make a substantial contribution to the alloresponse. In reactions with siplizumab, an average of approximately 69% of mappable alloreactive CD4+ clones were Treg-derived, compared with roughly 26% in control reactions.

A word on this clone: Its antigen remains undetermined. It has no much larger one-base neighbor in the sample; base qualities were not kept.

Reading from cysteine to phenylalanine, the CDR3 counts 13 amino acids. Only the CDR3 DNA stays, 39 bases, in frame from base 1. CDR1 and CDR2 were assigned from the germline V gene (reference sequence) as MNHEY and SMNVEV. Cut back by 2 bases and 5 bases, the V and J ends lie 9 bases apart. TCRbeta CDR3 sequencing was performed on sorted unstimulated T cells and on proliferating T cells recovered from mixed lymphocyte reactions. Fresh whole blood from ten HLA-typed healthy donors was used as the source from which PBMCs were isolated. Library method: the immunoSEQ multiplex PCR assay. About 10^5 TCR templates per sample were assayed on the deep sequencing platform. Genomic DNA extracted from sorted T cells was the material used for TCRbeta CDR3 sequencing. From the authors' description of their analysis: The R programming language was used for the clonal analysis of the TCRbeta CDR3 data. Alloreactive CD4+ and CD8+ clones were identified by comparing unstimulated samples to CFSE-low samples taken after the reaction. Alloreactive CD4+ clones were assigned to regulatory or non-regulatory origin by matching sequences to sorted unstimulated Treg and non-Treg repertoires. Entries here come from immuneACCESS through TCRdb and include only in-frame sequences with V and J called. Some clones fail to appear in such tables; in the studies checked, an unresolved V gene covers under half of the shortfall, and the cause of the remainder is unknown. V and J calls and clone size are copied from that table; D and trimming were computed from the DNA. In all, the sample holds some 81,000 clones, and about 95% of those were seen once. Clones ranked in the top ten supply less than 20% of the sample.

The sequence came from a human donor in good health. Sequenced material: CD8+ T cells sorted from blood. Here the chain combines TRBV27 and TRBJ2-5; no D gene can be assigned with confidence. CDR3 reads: CASSLRGAETQYF. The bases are TGTGCCAGCAGTTTACGAGGCGCGGAGACCCAGTACTTC.